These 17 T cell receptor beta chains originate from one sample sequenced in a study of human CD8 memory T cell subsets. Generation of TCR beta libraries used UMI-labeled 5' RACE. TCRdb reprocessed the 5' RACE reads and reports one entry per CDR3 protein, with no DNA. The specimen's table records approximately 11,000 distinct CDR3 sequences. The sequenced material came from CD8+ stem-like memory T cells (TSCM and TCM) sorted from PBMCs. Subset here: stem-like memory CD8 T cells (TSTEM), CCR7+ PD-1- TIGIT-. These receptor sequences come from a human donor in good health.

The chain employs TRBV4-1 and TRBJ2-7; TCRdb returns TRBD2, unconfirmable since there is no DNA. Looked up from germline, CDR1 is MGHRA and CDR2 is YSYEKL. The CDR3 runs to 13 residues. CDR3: CASSQGRNHEQYF.

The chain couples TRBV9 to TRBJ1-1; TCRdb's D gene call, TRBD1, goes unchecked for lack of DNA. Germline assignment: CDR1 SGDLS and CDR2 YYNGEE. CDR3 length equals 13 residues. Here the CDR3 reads CASSSGQNTEAFF.

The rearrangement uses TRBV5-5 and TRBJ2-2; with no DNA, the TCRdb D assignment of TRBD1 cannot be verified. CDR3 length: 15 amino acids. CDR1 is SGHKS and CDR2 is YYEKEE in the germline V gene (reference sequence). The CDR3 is CASSLWGADTGELFF.

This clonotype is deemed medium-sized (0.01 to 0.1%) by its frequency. The CDR3 region is CASSPGTGFEKLFF. V is TRBV12-3 or TRBV12-4 and J is TRBJ1-4; TCRdb reports TRBD1, a call that lacks DNA to check it against. CDR3 length equals 14 residues.

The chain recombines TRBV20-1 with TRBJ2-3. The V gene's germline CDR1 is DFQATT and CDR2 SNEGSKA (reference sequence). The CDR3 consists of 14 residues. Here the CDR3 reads CSANPLFQTDTQYF.

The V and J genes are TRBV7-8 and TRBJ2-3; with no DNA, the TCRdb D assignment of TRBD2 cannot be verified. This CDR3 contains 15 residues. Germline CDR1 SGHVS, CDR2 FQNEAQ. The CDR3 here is CASSTGLAGVDTQYF.

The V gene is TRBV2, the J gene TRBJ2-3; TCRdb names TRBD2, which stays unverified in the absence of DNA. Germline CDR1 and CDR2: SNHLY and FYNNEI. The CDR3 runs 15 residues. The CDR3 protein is CASSEGGRAGDTQYF.

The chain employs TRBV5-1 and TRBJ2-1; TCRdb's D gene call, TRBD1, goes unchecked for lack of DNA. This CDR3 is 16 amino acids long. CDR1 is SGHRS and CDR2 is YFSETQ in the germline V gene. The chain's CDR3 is CASSLEGGVTYNEQFF. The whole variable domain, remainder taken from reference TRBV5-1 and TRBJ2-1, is KAGVTQTPRYLIKTRGQQVTLSCSPISGHRSVSWYQQTPGQGLQFLFEYFSETQRNKGNFPGRFSGRQFSNSRSEMNVSTLELGDSALYLCASSLEGGVTYNEQFFGPGTRLTVL.

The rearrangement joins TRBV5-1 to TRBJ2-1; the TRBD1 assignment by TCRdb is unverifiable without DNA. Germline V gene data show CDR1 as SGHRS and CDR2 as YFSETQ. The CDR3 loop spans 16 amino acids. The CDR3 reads CASSSTGTGYYNEQFF.

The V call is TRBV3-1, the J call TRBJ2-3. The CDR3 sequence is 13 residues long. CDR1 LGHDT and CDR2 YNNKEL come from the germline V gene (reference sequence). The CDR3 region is CASSQDYENTQYF.

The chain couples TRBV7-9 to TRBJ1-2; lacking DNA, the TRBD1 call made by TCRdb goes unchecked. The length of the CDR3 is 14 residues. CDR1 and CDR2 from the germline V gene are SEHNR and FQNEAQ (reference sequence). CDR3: CASSSGGGYYGYTF. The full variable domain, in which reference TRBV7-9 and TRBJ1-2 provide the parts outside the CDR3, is DTGVSQNPRHKITKRGQNVTFRCDPISEHNRLYWYRQTLGQGPEFLTYFQNEAQLEKSRLLSDRFSAERPKGSFSTLEIQRTEQGDSAMYLCASSSGGGYYGYTFGSGTRLTVV.

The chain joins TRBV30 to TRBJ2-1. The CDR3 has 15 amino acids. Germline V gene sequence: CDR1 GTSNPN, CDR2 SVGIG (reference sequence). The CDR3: CAWSVRQDDYNEQFF.

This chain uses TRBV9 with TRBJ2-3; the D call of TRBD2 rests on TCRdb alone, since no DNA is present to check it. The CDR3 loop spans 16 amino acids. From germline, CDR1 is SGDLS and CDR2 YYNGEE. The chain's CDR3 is CASSPFAGGETDTQYF.

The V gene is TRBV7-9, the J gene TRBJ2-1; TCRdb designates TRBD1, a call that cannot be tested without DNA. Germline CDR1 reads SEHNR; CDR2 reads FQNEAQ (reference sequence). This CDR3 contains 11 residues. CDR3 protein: CASSLDSEQFF.

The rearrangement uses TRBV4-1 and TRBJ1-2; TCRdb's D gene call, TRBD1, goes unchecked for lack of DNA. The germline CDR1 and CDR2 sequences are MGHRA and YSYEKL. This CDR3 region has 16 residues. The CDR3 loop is CASSLERDRGVYGYTF.

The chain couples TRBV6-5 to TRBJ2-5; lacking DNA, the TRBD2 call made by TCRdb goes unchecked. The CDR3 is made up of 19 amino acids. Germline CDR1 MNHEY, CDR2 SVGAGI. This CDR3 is CASSYFFQGEGPWTETQYF.

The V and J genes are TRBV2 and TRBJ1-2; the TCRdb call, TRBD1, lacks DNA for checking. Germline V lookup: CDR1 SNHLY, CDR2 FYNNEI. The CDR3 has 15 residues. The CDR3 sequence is CASSEYGGGNYGYTF.